Each of the 3 T cell receptor beta chains below was sequenced from the same sample in a study of shared clonotypes between healthy human individuals (dated by TCRdb to 2018 to 2020). Library preparation was by the immunoSEQ multiplex PCR assay. Held by TCRdb, this immuneACCESS table contains in-frame sequences only and omits some clones. Under half of the omission traces to an unresolved V gene where checked; the cause of the rest is unknown. This sample gives around 1.9 million clones in total; more than 85% of them show up just once. Over 1.5% of the sample is in the top ten clones. CD8 naive samples were CD45RO-negative cells positively selected for CCR7, giving a CD45RA+CCR7+ population that excluded TemRA cells. Material: naive CD8+ T cells from PBMCs. The cell subset or site label of this sample denotes: CD45RA+CCR7+. These receptors all come from a man between 18 and 35 years old in good health. Some clones in this sample may be carry-over from other donors' samples.

This chain connects TRBV4-3 to TRBJ2-7; 8 nucleotides line up with TRBD1. Germline V gives CDR1 LGHNA, CDR2 YSLEER. The CDR3 totals 15 residues. The junction had 9 bases not matched to a gene; V was cut back by 3 bases and J by 5 bases. CDR3 DNA: TGCGCCAGCAGCCATAGTCGAGACAGGGGCCACGAGCAGTACTTC. Translating it yields CASSHSRDRGHEQYF.

The chain carries TRBV18 and TRBJ2-2; D not resolved. CDR1 and CDR2 (germline): KGHSH, LQKENI. The CDR3 contains 12 residues. V was trimmed by 2 bases and J by 7 bases, leaving 5 bases between them. The CDR3 nucleotides read TGTGCCAGCTCACCAGGGGTCGGGGAGCTGTTTTTT. Translation gives CASSPGVGELFF.

The J gene is TRBJ2-7, the V gene TRBV14, with 12 positions matching TRBD2. The CDR3 loop spans 18 amino acids. Germline-derived CDR1 and CDR2 are SGHDN and FVKESK. With V trimmed by 1 base and J by 6 bases, 13 bases remained unmatched. The CDR3 sequence is CASSQGLFNGLAGPEQYF. As DNA, the CDR3 is TGTGCCAGCAGCCAAGGCCTTTTTAATGGACTAGCGGGACCCGAGCAGTACTTC.